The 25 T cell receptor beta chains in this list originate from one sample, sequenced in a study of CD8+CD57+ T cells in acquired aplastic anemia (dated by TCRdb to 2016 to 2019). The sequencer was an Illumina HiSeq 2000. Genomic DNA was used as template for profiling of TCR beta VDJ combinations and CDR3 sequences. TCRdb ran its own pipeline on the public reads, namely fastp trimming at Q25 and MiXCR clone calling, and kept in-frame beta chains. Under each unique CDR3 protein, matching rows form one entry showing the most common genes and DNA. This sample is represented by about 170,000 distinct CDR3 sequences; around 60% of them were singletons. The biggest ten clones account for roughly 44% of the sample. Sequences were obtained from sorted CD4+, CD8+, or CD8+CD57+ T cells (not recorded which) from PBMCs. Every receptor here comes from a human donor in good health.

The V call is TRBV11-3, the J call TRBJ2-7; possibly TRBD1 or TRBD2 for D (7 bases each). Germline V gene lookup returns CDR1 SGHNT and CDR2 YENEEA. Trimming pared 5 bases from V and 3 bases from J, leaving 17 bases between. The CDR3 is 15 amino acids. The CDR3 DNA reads TGTGCCAGCAGCCAAAGCGGGACAGAACTCTACGAGCAGTACTTC. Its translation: CASSQSGTELYEQYF.

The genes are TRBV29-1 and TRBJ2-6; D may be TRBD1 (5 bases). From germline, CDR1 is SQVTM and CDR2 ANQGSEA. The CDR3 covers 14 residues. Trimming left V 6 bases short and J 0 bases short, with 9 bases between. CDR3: CSVADSSGANVLTF. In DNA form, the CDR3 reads TGCAGCGTGGCCGACAGCTCTGGGGCCAACGTCCTGACTTTC.

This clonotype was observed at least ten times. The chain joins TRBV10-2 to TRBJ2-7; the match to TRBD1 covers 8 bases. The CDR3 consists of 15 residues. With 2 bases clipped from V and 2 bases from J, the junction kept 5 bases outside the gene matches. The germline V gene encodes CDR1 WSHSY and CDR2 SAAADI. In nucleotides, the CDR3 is TGCGCCAGCAGTGAGAGGGACAGGCTAACCTACGAGCAGTACTTC. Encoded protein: CASSERDRLTYEQYF.

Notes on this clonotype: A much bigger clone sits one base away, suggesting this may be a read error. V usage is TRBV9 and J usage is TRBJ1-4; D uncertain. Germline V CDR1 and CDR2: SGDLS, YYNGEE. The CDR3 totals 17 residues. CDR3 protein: CASSARAVRATNEELFF. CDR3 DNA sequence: TGTGCCAGCAGCGCGAGGGCAGTTCGAGCAACTAATGAAGAACTGTTTTTT. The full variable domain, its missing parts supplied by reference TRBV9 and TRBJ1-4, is DSGVTQTPKHLITATGQRVTLRCSPRSGDLSVYWYQQSLDQGLQFLIQYYNGEERAKGNILERFSAQQFPDLHSELNLSSLELGDSALYFCASSARAVRATNEELFFGSGTQLSVL.

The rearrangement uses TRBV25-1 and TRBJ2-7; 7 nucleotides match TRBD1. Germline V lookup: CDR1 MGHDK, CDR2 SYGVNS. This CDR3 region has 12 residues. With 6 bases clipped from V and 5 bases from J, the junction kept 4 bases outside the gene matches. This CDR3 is CASRTGRNEQYF. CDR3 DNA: TGTGCCAGCAGGACAGGGAGAAACGAGCAGTACTTC.

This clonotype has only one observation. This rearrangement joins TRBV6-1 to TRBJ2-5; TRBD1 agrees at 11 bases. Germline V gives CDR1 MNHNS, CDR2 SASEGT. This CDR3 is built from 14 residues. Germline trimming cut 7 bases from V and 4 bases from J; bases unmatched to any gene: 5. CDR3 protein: CASTGQGASETQYF. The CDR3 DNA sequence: TGTGCCAGCACTGGACAGGGGGCTTCAGAGACCCAGTACTTC.

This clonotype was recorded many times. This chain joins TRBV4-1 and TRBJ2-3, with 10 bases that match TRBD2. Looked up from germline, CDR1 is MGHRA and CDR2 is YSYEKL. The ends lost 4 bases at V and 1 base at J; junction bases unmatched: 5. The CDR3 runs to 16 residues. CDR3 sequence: CASSLLGTSGTDTQYF. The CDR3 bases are TGCGCCAGCAGCCTATTGGGGACTAGCGGCACAGATACGCAGTATTTT.

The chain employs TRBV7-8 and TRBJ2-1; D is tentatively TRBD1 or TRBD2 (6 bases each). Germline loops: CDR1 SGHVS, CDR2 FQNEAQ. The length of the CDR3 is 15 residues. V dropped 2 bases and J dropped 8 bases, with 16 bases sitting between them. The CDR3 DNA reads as TGTGCCAGCAGCTTACAGGGACTCTCAGGGGATGAGCAGTTCTTC. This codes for CASSLQGLSGDEQFF.

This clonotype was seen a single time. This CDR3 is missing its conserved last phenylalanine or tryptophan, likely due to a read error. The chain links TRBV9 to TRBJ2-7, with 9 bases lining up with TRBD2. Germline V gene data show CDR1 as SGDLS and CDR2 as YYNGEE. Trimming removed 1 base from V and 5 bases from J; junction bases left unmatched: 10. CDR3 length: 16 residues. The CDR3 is CASSVTHAGGKNEQYG. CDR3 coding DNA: TGTGCCAGCAGCGTAACCCATGCGGGAGGGAAGAACGAGCAGTACGGC.

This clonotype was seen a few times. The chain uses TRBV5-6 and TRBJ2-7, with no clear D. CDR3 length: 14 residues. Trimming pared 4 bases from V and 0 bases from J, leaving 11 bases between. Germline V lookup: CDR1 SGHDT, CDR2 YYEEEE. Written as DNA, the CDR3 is TGTGCCAGCAGCCCAAAAGGTAGCTCCTACGAGCAGTACTTC. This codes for CASSPKGSSYEQYF.

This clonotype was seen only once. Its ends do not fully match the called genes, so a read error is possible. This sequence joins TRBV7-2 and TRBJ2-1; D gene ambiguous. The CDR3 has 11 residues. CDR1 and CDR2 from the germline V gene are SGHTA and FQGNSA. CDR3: CASSLGPEQFF. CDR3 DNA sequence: TGTGCTAGCAGCTTAGGGCCTGAGCAGTTCTTC.

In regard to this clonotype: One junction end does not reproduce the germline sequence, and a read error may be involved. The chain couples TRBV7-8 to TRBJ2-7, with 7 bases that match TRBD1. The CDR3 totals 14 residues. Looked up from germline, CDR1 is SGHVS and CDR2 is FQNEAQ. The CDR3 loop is CASTLGTDTYEQYF. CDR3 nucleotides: TGTGCCAGCACCTTAGGGACAGACACCTACGAGCAGTACTTC.

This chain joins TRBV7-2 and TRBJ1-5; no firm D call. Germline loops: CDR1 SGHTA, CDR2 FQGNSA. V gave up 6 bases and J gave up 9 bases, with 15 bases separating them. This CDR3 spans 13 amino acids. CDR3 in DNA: TGTGCCAGCAGTTCCGGGGTGGTTGGGCCCCAGCATTTT. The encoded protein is CASSSGVVGPQHF.

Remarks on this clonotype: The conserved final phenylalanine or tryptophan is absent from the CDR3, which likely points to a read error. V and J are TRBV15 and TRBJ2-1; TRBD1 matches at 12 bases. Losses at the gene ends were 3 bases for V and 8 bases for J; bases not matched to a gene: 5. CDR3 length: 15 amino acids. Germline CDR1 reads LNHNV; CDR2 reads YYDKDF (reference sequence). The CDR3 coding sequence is TGTGCCACCAGCAGTGGGACAGGGGGCAGCTATGAGCAGTTCCTC. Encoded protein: CATSSGTGGSYEQFL.

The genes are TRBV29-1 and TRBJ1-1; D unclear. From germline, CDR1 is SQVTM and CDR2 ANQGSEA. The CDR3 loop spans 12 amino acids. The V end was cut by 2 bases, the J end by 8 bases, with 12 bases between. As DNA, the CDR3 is TGCAGCGTTGAAAGGGCAGCGAGCGAAGCTTTCTTT. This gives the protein CSVERAASEAFF.

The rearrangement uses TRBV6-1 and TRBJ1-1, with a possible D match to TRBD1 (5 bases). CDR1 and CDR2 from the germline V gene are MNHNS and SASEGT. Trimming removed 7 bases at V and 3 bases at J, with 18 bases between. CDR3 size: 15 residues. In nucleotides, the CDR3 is TGTGCCAGCATCAAAGCGGGGGGGAGGGACACTGAAGCTTTCTTT. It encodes CASIKAGGRDTEAFF.

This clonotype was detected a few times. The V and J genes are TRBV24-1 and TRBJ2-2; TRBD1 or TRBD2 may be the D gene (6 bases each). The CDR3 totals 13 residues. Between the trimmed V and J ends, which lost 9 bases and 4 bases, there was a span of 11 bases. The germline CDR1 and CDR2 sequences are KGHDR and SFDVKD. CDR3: CATGGGLTGELFF. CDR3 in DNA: TGTGCCACCGGAGGGGGGCTCACCGGGGAGCTGTTTTTT.

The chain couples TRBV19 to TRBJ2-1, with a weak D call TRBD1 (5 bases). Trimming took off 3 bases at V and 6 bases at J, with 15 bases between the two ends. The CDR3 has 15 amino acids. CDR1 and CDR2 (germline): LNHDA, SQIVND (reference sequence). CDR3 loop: CASSIRASMGNEQFF. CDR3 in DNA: TGTGCCAGTAGTATCAGGGCTTCAATGGGCAATGAGCAGTTCTTC.

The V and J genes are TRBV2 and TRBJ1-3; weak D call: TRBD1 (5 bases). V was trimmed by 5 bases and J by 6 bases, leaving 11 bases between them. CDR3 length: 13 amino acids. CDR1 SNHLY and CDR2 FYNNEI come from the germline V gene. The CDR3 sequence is CASSFQGENTIYF. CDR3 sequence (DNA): TGTGCCAGCAGTTTCCAAGGGGAAAACACCATATATTTT.

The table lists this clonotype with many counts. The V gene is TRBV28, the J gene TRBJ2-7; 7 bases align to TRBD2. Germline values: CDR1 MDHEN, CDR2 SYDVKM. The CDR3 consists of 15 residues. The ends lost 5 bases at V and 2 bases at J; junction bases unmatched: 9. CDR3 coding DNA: TGTGCCAGCAGTCACCTAGCGGAGGCGACCTACGAGCAGTACTTC. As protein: CASSHLAEATYEQYF.

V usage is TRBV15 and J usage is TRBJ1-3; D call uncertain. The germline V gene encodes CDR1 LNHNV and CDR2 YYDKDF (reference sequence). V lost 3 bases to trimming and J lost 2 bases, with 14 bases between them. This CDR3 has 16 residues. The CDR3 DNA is TGTGCCACCAGCAGCGACGAGGCGGGGACTGGAAACACCATATATTTT. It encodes CATSSDEAGTGNTIYF. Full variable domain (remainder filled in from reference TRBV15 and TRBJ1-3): DAMVIQNPRYQVTQFGKPVTLSCSQTLNHNVMYWYQQKSSQAPKLLFHYYDKDFNNEADTPDNFQSRRPNTSFCFLDIRSPGLGDTAMYLCATSSDEAGTGNTIYFGEGSWLTVV.

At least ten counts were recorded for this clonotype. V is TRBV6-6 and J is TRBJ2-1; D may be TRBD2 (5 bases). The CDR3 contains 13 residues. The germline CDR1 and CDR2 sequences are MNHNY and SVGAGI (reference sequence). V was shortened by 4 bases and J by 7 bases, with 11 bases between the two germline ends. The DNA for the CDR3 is TGTGCCAGCAGTTCCCACGGCGGGAATGAGCAGTTCTTC. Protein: CASSSHGGNEQFF.

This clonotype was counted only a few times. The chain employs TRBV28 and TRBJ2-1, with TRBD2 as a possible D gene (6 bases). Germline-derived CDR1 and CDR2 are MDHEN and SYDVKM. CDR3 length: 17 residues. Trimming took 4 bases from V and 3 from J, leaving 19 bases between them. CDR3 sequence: CASSSPRELADYNEQFF. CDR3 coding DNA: TGTGCCAGCAGTTCGCCCCGCGAGTTAGCGGACTACAATGAGCAGTTCTTC.

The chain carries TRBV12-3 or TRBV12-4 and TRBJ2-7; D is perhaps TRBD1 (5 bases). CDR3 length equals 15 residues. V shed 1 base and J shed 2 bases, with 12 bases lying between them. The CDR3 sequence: CASSLVGVYPYEQYF. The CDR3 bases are TGTGCCAGCAGTTTAGTAGGGGTTTACCCCTACGAGCAGTACTTC.

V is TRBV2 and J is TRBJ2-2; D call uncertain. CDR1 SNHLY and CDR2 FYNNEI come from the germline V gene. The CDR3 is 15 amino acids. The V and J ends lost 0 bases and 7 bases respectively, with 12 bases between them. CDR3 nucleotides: TGTGCCAGCAGTGAAGCGCAGTCAGGATTCGGGGAGCTGTTTTTT. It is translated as CASSEAQSGFGELFF.